A selection of T cell receptor beta chains follows, all from one sample in a study of blood T cell repertoires in COVID-19. Data came from immunoSEQ multiplex PCR; TCRdb stores just in-frame clones and leaves some out. The sample carries 73,000 or so clones, about four fifths recorded once. Material for sequencing was peripheral blood. The receptors were sampled from a man aged 50 to 60 with active COVID-19. CDR3s include the opening cysteine and the closing phenylalanine or tryptophan. The D gene is left open where the match is weak. Part of the rows lack a size; the others show once, few, many or a class for expanded clones.

V: TRBV9; J: TRBJ1-2; D: -; size: -; length: 15; DNA: TGTGCCAGCAGCCCTGAGGAAGGGGTCCCCTATGGCTACACCTTC; CDR3: CASSPEEGVPYGYTF
V: TRBV18; J: TRBJ2-7; D: -; size: -; length: 14; DNA: TGTGCCAGCTCACCCACTTCTGGGGCCGGGGAGCAGTACTTC; CDR3: CASSPTSGAGEQYF
V: TRBV11-2; J: TRBJ2-2; D: -; size: -; length: 13; DNA: TGTGCCAGCAGCTTACAGAGGTCCGGGGAGCTGTTTTTT; CDR3: CASSLQRSGELFF
V: TRBV7-3; J: TRBJ2-1; D: -; size: -; length: 16; DNA: TGTGCCAGCAGCAGAACAGCGGGTGGGGGTTACAATGAGCAGTTCTTC; CDR3: CASSRTAGGGYNEQFF
V: TRBV11-2; J: TRBJ2-7; D: TRBD2; size: few; length: 16; DNA: TGTGCCAGCAGCGGACTAGCGGGAAAAGACGGGTACGAGCAGTACTTC; CDR3: CASSGLAGKDGYEQYF
V: TRBV2; J: TRBJ2-1; D: -; size: -; length: 13; DNA: TGTGCCAGCAGTGTGCAGGATTACAATGAGCAGTTCTTC; CDR3: CASSVQDYNEQFF
V: TRBV19; J: TRBJ2-1; D: -; size: -; length: 16; DNA: TGTGCCAGTAGTATCCCACGGGGAGTACGGCGCAATGAGCAGTTCTTC; CDR3: CASSIPRGVRRNEQFF
V: TRBV12-5; J: TRBJ2-1; D: -; size: -; length: 15; DNA: TGTGCTAGTGGTTTGGTACCGGAGGAGGACAATGAGCAGTTCTTC; CDR3: CASGLVPEEDNEQFF
V: TRBV6-2/TRBV6-3; J: TRBJ1-6; D: -; size: -; length: 12; DNA: TGTGCCAGCAGTTACGTCGATTCACCCCTCCACTTT; CDR3: CASSYVDSPLHF
V: TRBV19; J: TRBJ2-7; D: TRBD1; size: -; length: 16; DNA: TGTGCCACCCGACAAATCCGGGACAGAAAACACTACGAGCAGTACTTC; CDR3: CATRQIRDRKHYEQYF
V: TRBV5-4; J: TRBJ2-2; D: -; size: -; length: 13; DNA: TGTGCCAGCAGCCCACAGATCACCGGGGAGCTGTTTTTT; CDR3: CASSPQITGELFF
V: TRBV6-5; J: TRBJ2-1; D: -; size: -; length: 13; DNA: TGTGCCAGCAAACCGACAGGCTACAATGAGCAGTTCTTC; CDR3: CASKPTGYNEQFF
V: TRBV19; J: TRBJ1-5; D: -; size: few; length: 15; DNA: TGTGCCAGTAGTATAGGACAGAATAGCAATCAGCCCCAGCATTTT; CDR3: CASSIGQNSNQPQHF
V: TRBV12-3/TRBV12-4; J: TRBJ2-1; D: TRBD2; size: -; length: 13; DNA: TGTGCCAGCAGTTACGGGGGGGAGAATGAGCAGTTCTTC; CDR3: CASSYGGENEQFF
V: TRBV9; J: TRBJ2-2; D: -; size: -; length: 18; DNA: TGTGCCAGCAGCGCGCTTCCAACCGGGACACCGAACACCGGGGAGCTGTTTTTT; CDR3: CASSALPTGTPNTGELFF
V: TRBV10-2; J: TRBJ2-3; D: -; size: -; length: 14; DNA: TGCGCCAGCACGGTCCAGGGCTCCACAGATACGCAGTATTTT; CDR3: CASTVQGSTDTQYF
V: TRBV9; J: TRBJ2-7; D: TRBD2; size: -; length: 15; DNA: TGTGCCAGCAGCGTAGACCCTAGCGGGTTCTACGAGCAGTACTTC; CDR3: CASSVDPSGFYEQYF
V: TRBV4-2; J: TRBJ2-3; D: -; size: -; length: 15; DNA: TGTGCCAGCAGCCAAGATAAGGGGGGCACAGATACGCAGTATTTT; CDR3: CASSQDKGGTDTQYF
V: TRBV19; J: TRBJ1-1; D: -; size: few; length: 14; DNA: TGTGCCAGTAGTATCCCGGGGGGGATTTCTGAAGCTTTCTTT; CDR3: CASSIPGGISEAFF
V: TRBV19; J: TRBJ1-5; D: -; size: once; length: 16; DNA: TGTGCCAGTAGAGGAACAGGGCCTCTTAGCAATCAGCCCCAGCATTTT; CDR3: CASRGTGPLSNQPQHF
V: TRBV9; J: TRBJ1-5; D: TRBD1; size: -; length: 15; DNA: TGTGCCAGCAGCGTAGAGGGGACAGGGGGGCAGCCCCAGCATTTT; CDR3: CASSVEGTGGQPQHF
V: TRBV20-1; J: TRBJ2-2; D: -; size: -; length: 14; DNA: TGCAGTGCTAGTCGTGGCCTAGTCACCGGGGAGCTGTTTTTT; CDR3: CSASRGLVTGELFF
V: TRBV5-4; J: TRBJ1-2; D: TRBD1; size: few; length: 13; DNA: TGTGCCAGCAGCTTTGACAGGGGCTATGGCTACACCTTC; CDR3: CASSFDRGYGYTF
V: TRBV19; J: TRBJ1-4; D: -; size: -; length: 14; DNA: TGTGCCAGTATCCCCCGGGGGGCCGATGAAAAACTGTTTTTT; CDR3: CASIPRGADEKLFF
V: TRBV6-5; J: TRBJ2-5; D: -; size: -; length: 13; DNA: TGTGCCAGCAGCCTTATTCAGGGAGAGACCCAGTACTTC; CDR3: CASSLIQGETQYF
V: TRBV5-1; J: TRBJ1-1; D: -; size: -; length: 15; DNA: TGCGCCAGCAGCTTAGGGGGACAAGTGAACACTGAAGCTTTCTTT; CDR3: CASSLGGQVNTEAFF